This TCR beta chain was recorded in a study of early T cells in non-severe SARS-CoV-2 infection. Study-level background: Unsorted whole blood bulk RNA was sequenced, with unpaired chains.

J gave up 3 bases and V 5 bases, and 6 bases lay outside the gene matches. The CDR3 runs to 14 residues. Germline CDR1 MDHEN, CDR2 SYDVKM. The library protocol tagged individual cDNA molecules with unique molecular identifiers. One entry per CDR3 protein, called by TCRdb with MiXCR from the 5' RACE reads. Of about 46,000 distinct CDR3 sequences in the sample, almost 5.5% were seen once. Study observations and caveats: In VDJdb matching, anti-spike CD8 responses were favored while private and CD4 specificities went missing.

This clonotype was picked up many times. Its matching antigen is unknown. The sequence was collected from an adult who was a healthcare worker with PCR-confirmed SARS-CoV-2 infection or an uninfected control (not recorded which). The V gene is TRBV28, the J gene TRBJ2-5, with 7 bases fitting TRBD2. Material: whole blood, obtained at baseline. CDR3: CASSTRTRKETQYF. CDR3 in DNA: TGTGCCAGCAGTACCCGGACTAGGAAAGAGACCCAGTACTTC.